Presented here are 25 T cell receptor beta chains from one specimen sequenced in a study of response to subunit inactivated influenza vaccine. TCRdb reanalysed the RT-PCR reads using MiXCR and keeps one entry per CDR3 protein. The table has more than 600,000 distinct CDR3 sequences, 15% to 20% seen once. Sequencing used PBMCs from blood, obtained around 5 days after vaccination. These receptor sequences come from a man between 50 and 59 years old who received an inactivated influenza vaccine.

V is TRBV4-2 and J is TRBJ2-7; 7 positions match TRBD2. The CDR3 has 16 residues. Germline V CDR1 and CDR2: LGHNA, YNFKEQ. J was trimmed by 2 bases and V by 1 base; bases with no gene match: 8. The CDR3 here is CASSQVASGETYEQYF. The CDR3 DNA reads as TGTGCCAGCAGCCAAGTGGCTAGCGGAGAGACCTACGAGCAGTACTTC.

This clonotype was seen only a few times. The V gene is TRBV5-1, the J gene TRBJ2-7; 7 bases match TRBD1. Per the germline V gene, CDR1 is SGHRS and CDR2 is YFSETQ. The CDR3 length is 13 residues. With 5 bases clipped from V and 6 bases from J, the junction kept 8 bases outside the gene matches. The CDR3: CASRTGPLAEQYF. The CDR3 region has the DNA TGCGCCAGCAGGACAGGGCCCCTCGCCGAGCAGTACTTC.

This clonotype was observed many times. This chain joins TRBV6-1 and TRBJ2-5, with D possibly called TRBD1 or TRBD2 (6 bases each). Per germline, CDR1 MNHNS and CDR2 SASEGT. This CDR3 has 14 amino acids. V lost 6 bases and J lost 3, with 14 bases in between. CDR3 loop: CASREGVFKETQYF. The CDR3 coding sequence is TGTGCCAGCAGGGAGGGGGTCTTTAAAGAGACCCAGTACTTC.

The gene calls are TRBV7-2 and TRBJ2-5, with TRBD1 as a possible D gene (6 bases). The CDR3 extends over 13 amino acids. Germline CDR1 and CDR2: SGHTA and FQGNSA. V lost 4 bases to trimming and J lost 4 bases, with 10 bases between them. The CDR3 DNA follows: TGTGCCAGCAGCTATACAGGGTCAGAGACCCAGTACTTC. Protein product: CASSYTGSETQYF.

Only a few counts were recorded for this clonotype. DNA for the CDR3: TGTGCCAGCAGTTACGCTCAGGGGGACTATGGCTACACCTTC. This encodes CASSYAQGDYGYTF. The J gene is TRBJ1-2, the V gene TRBV6-2 or TRBV6-3, with 7 bases aligning to TRBD1. V trimming: 2 bases; J trimming: 3 bases; junction bases outside the gene matches: 3. CDR3 length: 14 amino acids. Germline values: CDR1 MNHEY, CDR2 SVGEGT.

This clonotype was counted ten times or more. This sequence joins TRBV7-3 and TRBJ2-2; weak D call: TRBD2 (6 bases). V was shortened by 4 bases and J by 0 bases, with 15 bases between the two germline ends. Germline values: CDR1 SGHTA, CDR2 FQGTGA. The CDR3 contains 17 residues. In DNA form, the CDR3 reads TGTGCCAGCAGCTCTCTACCGGGACTTACGAACACCGGGGAGCTGTTTTTT. Translating gives CASSSLPGLTNTGELFF.

The chain couples TRBV20-1 to TRBJ1-6, with D possibly being TRBD1 (5 bases). Between the trimmed V and J ends, which lost 1 base and 5 bases, there was a span of 6 bases. The V gene's germline CDR1 is DFQATT and CDR2 SNEGSKA (reference sequence). The CDR3 length is 13 residues. The CDR3: CSARVDNNSPLHF. CDR3 bases: TGCAGTGCTAGAGTGGACAATAATTCACCCCTCCACTTT.

This clonotype was recorded a few times. This chain joins TRBV21-1 and TRBJ2-7; the table's D gene call, TRBD1, was not cross checked with the DNA. TRBV21-1 is listed as a pseudogene. This CDR3 comprises 16 residues. The CDR3 DNA reads TGTGCCAGCAGCAAACCGGGACAGGGAGTCCCCTACGAGCAGTACTTC. Its translation is CASSKPGQGVPYEQYF.

This clonotype came up a few times. The chain employs TRBV29-1 and TRBJ1-2; D might be TRBD1 (6 bases). V was trimmed by 4 bases and J by 2 bases, leaving 11 bases between them. CDR1 is SQVTM, CDR2 ANQGSEA, per germline. This CDR3 is 13 amino acids long. This chain's CDR3 is CSVGWTENYGYTF. DNA for the CDR3: TGCAGCGTTGGATGGACAGAAAACTATGGCTACACCTTC. The complete variable domain, with remaining parts taken from reference TRBV29-1 and TRBJ1-2, reads SAVISQKPSRDICQRGTSLTIQCQVDSQVTMMFWYRQQPGQSLTLIATANQGSEATYESGFVIDKFPISRPNLTFSTLTVSNMSPEDSSIYLCSVGWTENYGYTFGSGTRLTVV.

The gene calls are TRBV6-5 and TRBJ2-5; tentative D call: TRBD2 (7 bases). V lost 3 bases and J lost 5, with 19 bases in between. The CDR3 sequence is 16 residues long. Germline V gene sequence: CDR1 MNHEY, CDR2 SVGAGI. The chain's CDR3 is CASSYSGGARHETQYF. DNA for the CDR3: TGTGCCAGCAGTTATTCGGGGGGCGCGCGGCATGAGACCCAGTACTTC.

This clonotype was seen many times. J is TRBJ2-3 and V is TRBV5-1; 11 bases match TRBD2. The CDR3 totals 15 residues. Trimming removed 6 bases from V and 1 base from J; junction bases left unmatched: 4. Germline CDR1 reads SGHRS; CDR2 reads YFSETQ. The CDR3 nucleotides read TGCGCCAGCACCACGACTAGCGGGGGCACAGATACGCAGTATTTT. It translates to CASTTTSGGTDTQYF.

This clonotype was observed a few times. The chain joins TRBV6-4 to TRBJ1-1; D ambiguous. Germline CDR1 and CDR2: MRHNA and SNTAGT. This CDR3 region has 14 residues. V was clipped by 4 bases and J by 1 base, with 10 bases between them. Here the CDR3 reads CASSGKGGNTEAFF. The CDR3 DNA follows: TGTGCCAGCAGTGGGAAGGGCGGGAACACTGAAGCTTTCTTT.

This chain links TRBV6-5 with TRBJ2-7; 10 bases match TRBD2. V lost 4 bases, J lost 5 bases, and 11 bases stayed unmatched. This CDR3 comprises 16 residues. CDR1 MNHEY and CDR2 SVGAGI come from the germline V gene. The CDR3 sequence is CASSSRTSGRADEQYF. For the CDR3, the DNA is TGTGCCAGCAGTTCCCGGACTAGCGGCCGTGCCGACGAGCAGTACTTC.

This clonotype appeared many times. V gene TRBV12-3 or TRBV12-4 combines with J gene TRBJ2-1; a possible D gene is TRBD1 (5 bases). Trimming shortened V by 5 bases and J by 4 bases, and 12 bases separated the two germline ends. The CDR3 sequence is 14 residues long. The CDR3 protein is CASSPRTQYNEQFF. Written as DNA, the CDR3 is TGTGCCAGCAGTCCCCGGACACAATACAATGAGCAGTTCTTC.

The chain links TRBV7-9 to TRBJ1-5; no clear D. V was pared by 2 bases and J by 3 bases, with 11 bases between. The CDR3 spans 15 residues. Looked up from germline, CDR1 is SEHNR and CDR2 is FQNEAQ (reference sequence). This CDR3 reads CASSLTGSDNQPQHF. The CDR3 DNA sequence: TGTGCCAGCAGCTTAACCGGCAGTGACAATCAGCCCCAGCATTTT.

This clonotype was picked up a small number of times. The chain carries TRBV6-1 and TRBJ2-3; 9 nucleotides line up with TRBD1. Germline values: CDR1 MNHNS, CDR2 SASEGT. V lost 10 bases to trimming and J lost 3 bases; unmatched junction nucleotides: 8. CDR3 length equals 14 residues. CDR3 amino acids: CATGAGQGTDTQYF. The CDR3 DNA reads TGTGCCACCGGGGCGGGACAGGGAACAGATACGCAGTATTTT.

This clonotype turned up a few times. The chain joins TRBV5-1 to TRBJ2-1, with a possible D match to TRBD1 (5 bases). The CDR3 covers 15 residues. Germline-derived CDR1 and CDR2 are SGHRS and YFSETQ. V lost 0 bases and J lost 2, with 9 bases in between. CDR3 sequence reads: CASSLEGFTYNEQFF. CDR3 nucleotide sequence: TGCGCCAGCAGCTTGGAGGGGTTCACCTACAATGAGCAGTTCTTC.

The V call is TRBV7-2, the J call TRBJ1-1, with D maybe TRBD1 (6 bases). V was trimmed by 5 bases and J by 0 bases, leaving 13 bases between them. CDR3 size: 15 residues. Germline V CDR1 and CDR2: SGHTA, FQGNSA. CDR3 residues: CASSDPGTLNTEAFF. The CDR3 nucleotides are TGTGCCAGCAGCGATCCCGGGACATTGAACACTGAAGCTTTCTTT.

V usage is TRBV7-2 and J usage is TRBJ1-2, with D possibly matching TRBD1 (5 bases). This CDR3 region has 15 residues. Trimming removed 0 bases at V and 5 bases at J, with 13 bases between. The germline V gene has CDR1 SGHTA and CDR2 FQGNSA. The CDR3 here is CASSLAGRVEYGYTF. CDR3 sequence (DNA): TGTGCCAGCAGCTTAGCTGGCAGGGTGGAGTATGGCTACACCTTC.

The chain employs TRBV6-2 or TRBV6-3 and TRBJ2-4; D call uncertain. The V end lost 3 bases, the J end lost 2 bases, and 8 bases lay between the germline ends. CDR1 is MNHEY and CDR2 is SVGEGT in the germline V gene. This CDR3 has 14 residues. CDR3 sequence reads: CASSYLVSKNIQYF. The CDR3 DNA follows: TGTGCCAGCAGTTATCTGGTTTCCAAAAACATTCAGTACTTC.

The chain employs TRBV3-1 and TRBJ2-1; 7 bases are a match to TRBD1. The trim removed 5 bases at V and 12 bases at J, leaving 16 bases unmatched. The CDR3 totals 15 residues. From germline, CDR1 is LGHDT and CDR2 YNNKEL (reference sequence). The CDR3 loop is CASSKNLRDPGGQFF. Written as DNA, the CDR3 is TGTGCCAGCAGCAAAAACCTCCGGGACCCAGGGGGGCAGTTCTTC.

In this sample, this clonotype turned up many times. The genes are TRBV24-1 and TRBJ2-2; 15 positions agree with TRBD2. The trim removed 2 bases at V and 7 bases at J, leaving 4 bases unmatched. The CDR3 is 17 residues long. Germline V CDR1 and CDR2: KGHDR, SFDVKD. CDR3 sequence (DNA): TGTGCCACCAGTGATTCCGGACTAGCGGGAGGGAACGGGGAGCTGTTTTTT. Translation gives CATSDSGLAGGNGELFF.

CDR3 protein: CASSQGLAGGRQYF. CDR3 in DNA: TGTGCCAGCAGCCAAGGTCTAGCGGGGGGGCGGCAGTACTTC. This rearrangement joins TRBV3-1 to TRBJ2-7; 12 nucleotides line up with TRBD2. The V gene's germline CDR1 is LGHDT and CDR2 YNNKEL (reference sequence). The CDR3 contains 14 residues. V lost 1 base, J lost 9 bases, and 4 bases stayed unmatched.

This clonotype came up a few times. The chain joins TRBV6-1 to TRBJ2-6; either TRBD1 or TRBD2 may supply D (5 bases each). This CDR3 is built from 16 residues. Germline V CDR1 and CDR2: MNHNS, SASEGT. Trimming shortened V by 6 bases and J by 1 base, and 13 bases separated the two germline ends. In DNA form, the CDR3 reads TGTGCCAGCAGGAGGACCAGGGAGTCTGGGGCCAACGTCCTGACTTTC. It translates to CASRRTRESGANVLTF.

This clonotype was seen only a few times. The chain joins TRBV5-1 to TRBJ2-1, with 12 bases that match TRBD2. J gave up 2 bases and V 3 bases, and 6 bases lay outside the gene matches. CDR3 length: 17 residues. The germline V gene has CDR1 SGHRS and CDR2 YFSETQ. CDR3 loop: CASSSLAGGLTYNEQFF. Here the CDR3 DNA reads TGCGCCAGCAGCTCCCTAGCGGGGGGGCTAACCTACAATGAGCAGTTCTTC. Based on the CDR3 plus reference TRBV5-1 and TRBJ2-1, the full variable domain is KAGVTQTPRYLIKTRGQQVTLSCSPISGHRSVSWYQQTPGQGLQFLFEYFSETQRNKGNFPGRFSGRQFSNSRSEMNVSTLELGDSALYLCASSSLAGGLTYNEQFFGPGTRLTVL.